These 22 T cell receptor beta chains originate from one sample sequenced in a study of blood T cell repertoires in COVID-19. Assay: immunoSEQ multiplex PCR; the TCRdb copy retains only in-frame clones and omits some. In the table there are hundreds of thousands of clones, roughly 90% of which are singletons. The sample taken for sequencing was PBMCs or T cells enriched from blood (not recorded which). These receptors all come from a woman under 30 with acute COVID-19.

CDR3 sequence: CAWSRAERYNEQFF. Written as DNA, the CDR3 is TGTGCCTGGAGTCGAGCTGAGCGGTACAATGAGCAGTTCTTC. The V gene is TRBV30, the J gene TRBJ2-1; tentatively, D is TRBD2 (5 bases). Trimming removed 2 bases from V and 4 bases from J, with 12 bases in between. The CDR3 length is 14 residues. CDR1 is GTSNPN, CDR2 SVGIG, per germline (reference sequence).

The rearrangement uses TRBV28 and TRBJ1-1, with no clear D. CDR1 is MDHEN and CDR2 is SYDVKM in the germline V gene. The V end was cut by 3 bases, the J end by 1 base, with 9 bases between. CDR3 length equals 14 residues. The CDR3 DNA reads as TGTGCCAGCAGTTTGGTGGCTGGGAACACTGAAGCTTTCTTT. Its protein is CASSLVAGNTEAFF.

This clone is a singleton in its sample. This CDR3 is CASSFFLGGRDYGYTF. DNA of the CDR3: TGTGCCAGCAGCTTTTTCCTGGGGGGGCGCGACTATGGCTACACCTTC. This chain connects TRBV7-9 to TRBJ1-2; tentative D call: TRBD1 (6 bases). This CDR3 is built from 16 residues. The V gene lost 3 bases and the J gene lost 3 bases, with 17 bases spanning the gap. Germline V lookup: CDR1 SEHNR, CDR2 FQNEAQ (reference sequence).

The chain uses TRBV7-9 and TRBJ1-1; maybe TRBD1 (6 bases). The CDR3 is 16 amino acids. V lost 3 bases and J lost 5, with 19 bases in between. Germline loops: CDR1 SEHNR, CDR2 FQNEAQ (reference sequence). DNA of the CDR3: TGTGCCAGCAGCTTCCCGCAGGGCGGGGGCTGGACTGAAGCTTTCTTT. Translation gives CASSFPQGGGWTEAFF.

The chain recombines TRBV28 with TRBJ2-7; tentatively, D is TRBD1 (6 bases). Trimming stripped 5 bases from V and 3 bases from J, with 17 bases between. Germline-derived CDR1 and CDR2 are MDHEN and SYDVKM. CDR3 length: 15 amino acids. The CDR3, as DNA: TGTGCCAGCAGTCGAATCAGGGGTACTGGCTACGAGCAGTACTTC. Amino acids: CASSRIRGTGYEQYF.

J is TRBJ1-1 and V is TRBV6-6; D may be TRBD1 (5 bases). There are 13 residues in the CDR3. V was clipped by 8 bases and J by 1 base, with 11 bases between them. The germline V gene has CDR1 MNHNY and CDR2 SVGAGI (reference sequence). As DNA, the CDR3 is TGTGCCAGCTTTAATACAGGGAACACTGAAGCTTTCTTT. Translation: CASFNTGNTEAFF.

The rearrangement joins TRBV5-5 to TRBJ2-1; D possibly corresponds to TRBD2 (6 bases). This CDR3 has 13 amino acids. Germline CDR1 SGHKS, CDR2 YYEKEE (reference sequence). Trimming left V 2 bases short and J 8 bases short, with 11 bases between. CDR3 loop: CASSLLARDEQFF. The CDR3 DNA follows: TGTGCCAGCAGCTTACTAGCTAGGGATGAGCAGTTCTTC. The whole variable domain, remainder taken from reference TRBV5-5 and TRBJ2-1, is DAGVTQSPTHLIKTRGQQVTLRCSPISGHKSVSWYQQVLGQGPQFIFQYYEKEERGRGNFPDRFSARQFPNYSSELNVNALLLGDSALYLCASSLLARDEQFFGPGTRLTVL.

This chain connects TRBV3-1 (or the pseudogene TRBV3-2) to TRBJ1-2; 7 bases align to TRBD1. Trimming at V came to 1 base and at J to 0 bases, leaving 5 bases not matched to a gene. The V gene's germline CDR1 is LGHDT and CDR2 YNNKEL (reference sequence). CDR3 size: 16 residues. The CDR3, as DNA: TGTGCCAGCAGCCAAGTGGACAGGAATTCTAACTATGGCTACACCTTC. This gives the protein CASSQVDRNSNYGYTF.

The V call is TRBV29-1, the J call TRBJ1-1; a weak D match, TRBD1 (6 bases). The germline CDR1 and CDR2 sequences are SQVTM and ANQGSEA. V lost 6 bases to trimming and J lost 4 bases, with 12 bases between them. The CDR3 runs 12 residues. For the CDR3, the DNA is TGCAGCGTACAAACAGGGTTCACTGAAGCTTTCTTT. Translation gives CSVQTGFTEAFF.

This clone was found once. The chain carries TRBV25-1 and TRBJ1-1; D is undetermined. The CDR3 consists of 15 residues. CDR1 is MGHDK and CDR2 is SYGVNS in the germline V gene. Trimming removed 1 base at V and 0 bases at J, with 9 bases between. The CDR3 bases are TGTGCCAGCAGTGAATCACCGGGGATGAACACTGAAGCTTTCTTT. Its translation is CASSESPGMNTEAFF. The entire variable domain, with the rest obtained from reference TRBV25-1 and TRBJ1-1, is as follows: EADIYQTPRYLVIGTGKKITLECSQTMGHDKMYWYQQDPGMELHLIHYSYGVNSTEKGDLSSESTVSRIRTEHFPLTLESARPSHTSQYLCASSESPGMNTEAFFGQGTRLTVV.

This clone is a singleton in its sample. The V call is TRBV19, the J call TRBJ1-4; 7 bases fit TRBD1. Germline CDR1 LNHDA, CDR2 SQIVND (reference sequence). This CDR3 comprises 14 residues. Trimming removed 4 bases from V and 8 bases from J; junction bases left unmatched: 7. The CDR3 DNA sequence: TGTGCCAGTAGTACGTACAGGGGATGGGAAAAACTGTTTTTT. Protein product: CASSTYRGWEKLFF. The full variable domain, completed using reference TRBV19 and TRBJ1-4, is DGGITQSPKYLFRKEGQNVTLSCEQNLNHDAMYWYRQDPGQGLRLIYYSQIVNDFQKGDIAEGYSVSREKKESFPLTVTSAQKNPTAFYLCASSTYRGWEKLFFGSGTQLSVL.

The chain recombines TRBV7-6 with TRBJ2-3; TRBD1 is a possible D gene (6 bases). The CDR3 loop spans 15 amino acids. Trimming stripped 2 bases from V and 6 bases from J, with 15 bases between. Germline CDR1 is SGHVS and CDR2 is FNYEAQ. The CDR3 loop is CASSLTGGPSDTQYF. The CDR3 coding sequence is TGTGCCAGCAGCTTAACTGGGGGCCCTTCGGATACGCAGTATTTT. Looking up the rest from reference TRBV7-6 and TRBJ2-3 gives the full variable domain: GAGVSQSPRYKVTKRGQDVALRCDPISGHVSLYWYRQALGQGPEFLTYFNYEAQQDKSGLPNDRFSAERPEGSISTLTIQRTEQRDSAMYRCASSLTGGPSDTQYFGPGTRLTVL.

This clone was counted a single time. The chain has TRBV5-4 and TRBJ2-1, with no clear D. CDR3 size: 14 residues. The V and J ends lost 0 bases and 4 bases respectively, with 8 bases between them. In germline, CDR1 is SGHNT, CDR2 YYREEE (reference sequence). Here the CDR3 reads CASSLGGVYNEQFF. CDR3 DNA sequence: TGTGCCAGCAGCTTGGGAGGAGTGTACAATGAGCAGTTCTTC.

The chain couples TRBV2 to TRBJ2-3; D is perhaps TRBD2 (5 bases). Trimming cost V 3 bases and J 7 bases, with 20 bases left between them. The CDR3 totals 16 residues. CDR1 is SNHLY, CDR2 FYNNEI, per germline. Written as DNA, the CDR3 is TGTGCCAGCAGTGAGATATTCGGACCCCCGGGGAATACGCAGTATTTT. Translation: CASSEIFGPPGNTQYF.

V is TRBV29-1 and J is TRBJ2-7, with D possibly being TRBD2 (6 bases). Trimming took off 7 bases at V and 9 bases at J, with 16 bases between the two ends. Germline lookup yields CDR1 SQVTM and CDR2 ANQGSEA. The CDR3 has 11 residues. CDR3: CSGVDSAGQYF. CDR3 bases: TGCAGCGGCGTGGACTCAGCGGGGCAGTACTTC.

The V gene is TRBV20-1, the J gene TRBJ1-2; 7 bases fit TRBD1. The CDR3 has 11 residues. The V gene end was trimmed by 5 bases and the J gene end by 5 bases; junction bases not matched to a gene: 2. Germline V gives CDR1 DFQATT, CDR2 SNEGSKA (reference sequence). The CDR3 DNA follows: TGCAGTGCTGGGGACAGATATGGCTACACCTTC. It specifies CSAGDRYGYTF.

The V and J genes are TRBV19 and TRBJ2-1; D may be TRBD2 (5 bases). The CDR3 loop spans 15 amino acids. The germline V and J ends were trimmed by 8 bases and 1 base, with 15 bases remaining between them. CDR1 LNHDA and CDR2 SQIVND come from the germline V gene (reference sequence). This chain's CDR3 is CASRNQAVSYNEQFF. The CDR3 bases are TGTGCCAGTCGCAATCAAGCGGTATCCTACAATGAGCAGTTCTTC.

The CDR3 region is CASSSMTGGTLNSPLHF. The DNA for the CDR3 is TGTGCCAGCAGCTCTATGACAGGCGGAACCTTAAATTCACCCCTCCACTTT. The chain joins TRBV11-2 to TRBJ1-6, with a possible D match to TRBD1 (6 bases). Trimming pared 4 bases from V and 7 bases from J, leaving 20 bases between. Germline loops: CDR1 SGHAT, CDR2 FQNNGV. The CDR3 runs to 17 residues.

The V and J genes are TRBV14 and TRBJ2-7; D is uncertain. The germline CDR1 and CDR2 sequences are SGHDN and FVKESK. The V end lost 1 base, the J end lost 7 bases, and 11 bases lay between the germline ends. CDR3 length equals 13 residues. CDR3 nucleotides: TGTGCCAGCAGCCAAGGCGCCGGCGGTGAGCAGTACTTC. This gives the protein CASSQGAGGEQYF.

This clone has only a few counts. V usage is TRBV7-9 and J usage is TRBJ1-5; TRBD1 aligns across 9 bases. Trimming removed 3 bases from V and 6 bases from J; junction bases left unmatched: 6. The CDR3 is made up of 15 amino acids. CDR1 SEHNR and CDR2 FQNEAQ come from the germline V gene (reference sequence). The CDR3 loop reads CASSLTGGWGQPQHF. CDR3 in DNA: TGTGCCAGCAGCTTGACAGGGGGATGGGGTCAGCCCCAGCATTTT. Drawing the rest from reference TRBV7-9 and TRBJ1-5, the complete variable domain is DTGVSQNPRHKITKRGQNVTFRCDPISEHNRLYWYRQTLGQGPEFLTYFQNEAQLEKSRLLSDRFSAERPKGSFSTLEIQRTEQGDSAMYLCASSLTGGWGQPQHFGDGTRLSIL.

The V call is TRBV20-1, the J call TRBJ2-1, with no clear D. The germline V and J ends were trimmed by 5 bases and 8 bases, with 7 bases remaining between them. Germline-derived CDR1 and CDR2 are DFQATT and SNEGSKA (reference sequence). There are 10 residues in the CDR3. CDR3 DNA: TGCAGTGCTTTCCGGGATGAGCAGTTCTTC. It codes for CSAFRDEQFF.

The table lists this clone with a count of one. V is TRBV27 and J is TRBJ2-3; 7 bases fit TRBD1. Unmatched junction bases numbered 18, after V lost 5 bases and J lost 4 bases. This CDR3 has 18 amino acids. Germline CDR1 reads MNHEY; CDR2 reads SMNVEV (reference sequence). CDR3 DNA sequence: TGTGCCAGCAGTCTAACGGACCTATTCAGGGGGTCGGCAGATACGCAGTATTTT. Translating gives CASSLTDLFRGSADTQYF.